Described below is a single TCR beta chain sequence and its context. Its matching antigen is unknown. Relative to the germline gene, one junction end is altered; a read error may explain this. The data are from a study of OX40 agonist ivuxolimab in advanced cancers. For the study at large: Treatment of patients was with ivuxolimab, an agonistic anti-OX40 (CD134) antibody. Patient treatment consisted of intravenous ivuxolimab administration every 2 weeks at 0.01 to 10 mg/kg. General observations from the study: Expansion of clones was among the lowest in partial responders at 0.1-3.0 mg/kg.

Sequencing used immunoSEQ multiplex PCR; TCRdb keeps in-frame clones, though not all of them. Here the sample spans tens of thousands of clones, about four fifths being singletons. The sequenced sample was CD4+ or CD8+ T cells sorted from blood, obtained in a trial of the OX40 agonist ivuxolimab. The clonotype originates from an adult with an advanced solid tumor such as melanoma, head and neck, liver or kidney cancer.

The CDR3 DNA is TGTGCCAGCAGCGACAGACAGGGAAGCAGTCAGCCCCAGCATTTT. It codes for CASSDRQGSSQPQHF. V usage is TRBV2 and J usage is TRBJ1-5; TRBD1 matches at 7 bases. CDR1 and CDR2 from the germline V gene are SNHLY and FYNNEI. This CDR3 comprises 15 residues. The full variable domain, rest sourced from reference TRBV2 and TRBJ1-5, is EPEVTQTPSHQVTQMGQEVILRCVPISNHLYFYWYRQILGQKVEFLVSFYNNEISEKSEIFDDQFSVERPDGSNFTLKIRSTKLEDSAMYFCASSDRQGSSQPQHFGDGTRLSIL.